This T cell receptor (beta chain) was recorded in a study of cytomegalovirus exposure and HLA in healthy donors. Data came from immunoSEQ multiplex PCR; TCRdb stores just in-frame clones and leaves some out. Here the sample spans about 120,000 clones, approximately 90% being singletons. The V end was cut by 6 bases, the J end by 7 bases, with 13 bases between. Germline CDR1 and CDR2: KGHSH and LQKENI. The CDR3 is made up of 13 amino acids. The receptor was isolated from a woman aged 25 to 45 in good health and CMV-seropositive. Sequences were obtained from PBMCs. The rearrangement joins TRBV18 to TRBJ2-1; D is perhaps TRBD1 (8 bases). CDR3 DNA sequence: TGTGCCAGCTCGTCACAGGGGGGGAATGAGCAGTTCTTC. Amino acids: CASSSQGGNEQFF.